The 18 T cell receptor beta chains in this list originate from one sample, sequenced in a study of T cells of healthy individuals. MiXCR, applied by TCRdb to the 5' RACE reads, yields one record per CDR3 protein. Among about 53,000 distinct CDR3 sequences, roughly 15% were seen once, and the ten largest hold about 16%. These receptors were obtained from a human donor in good health.

There are a few counts of this clonotype. The genes are TRBV5-5 and TRBJ2-7; weak D call: TRBD1 (6 bases). The CDR3 sequence is 15 residues long. In germline, CDR1 is SGHKS, CDR2 YYEKEE (reference sequence). V lost 1 base to trimming and J lost 3 bases, with 14 bases between them. Here the CDR3 reads CASSLSGRGGYEQYF. DNA of the CDR3: TGTGCCAGCAGCTTGTCGGGCAGGGGCGGCTACGAGCAGTACTTC.

The V gene is TRBV21-1, the J gene TRBJ2-7; the table's TRBD2 call for D was not verified on the DNA. TRBV21-1 is recorded as a pseudogene. This CDR3 has 19 residues. The CDR3 reads CASSKAPWGRTPDSYEQYF. The CDR3 DNA is TGTGCCAGCAGCAAAGCCCCTTGGGGACGGACTCCCGACTCCTACGAGCAGTACTTC.

This clonotype was observed once. This sequence joins TRBV7-7 and TRBJ2-1; possibly TRBD2 for D (6 bases). V lost 0 bases and J 1 base, leaving 10 bases between the germline ends. This CDR3 comprises 16 residues. The germline V gene encodes CDR1 SSHAT and CDR2 FNYEAQ (reference sequence). CDR3 sequence reads: CASSLAAGGSYNEQFF. The CDR3 nucleotides read TGTGCCAGCAGCTTAGCAGCGGGTGGGTCCTACAATGAGCAGTTCTTC.

This clonotype was seen ten or more times. The genes are TRBV29-1 and TRBJ2-5; D is uncertain. The V and J ends lost 2 bases and 5 bases respectively, with 9 bases between them. The CDR3 spans 12 residues. Per germline, CDR1 SQVTM and CDR2 ANQGSEA. CDR3 DNA sequence: TGCAGCGTTGAAATGGGTCAGGAGACCCAGTACTTC. This codes for CSVEMGQETQYF.

This clonotype was counted many times. J is TRBJ2-7 and V is TRBV11-2, with a possible D match to TRBD2 (5 bases). The CDR3 runs 14 residues. From germline, CDR1 is SGHAT and CDR2 FQNNGV. The V end was cut by 1 base, the J end by 4 bases, with 11 bases between. The CDR3 nucleotides read TGTGCCAGCAGCTTAGGTCGACGGGAATACGAGCAGTACTTC. Amino acid sequence: CASSLGRREYEQYF.

The V gene is TRBV5-6, the J gene TRBJ2-7; weak D call: TRBD1 (5 bases). V dropped 4 bases and J dropped 0 bases, with 8 bases sitting between them. From germline, CDR1 is SGHDT and CDR2 YYEEEE. This CDR3 has 13 amino acids. The CDR3 DNA follows: TGTGCCAGCAGCACGGACAACTCCTACGAGCAGTACTTC. This sequence encodes CASSTDNSYEQYF.

V gene TRBV5-1 combines with J gene TRBJ2-6; D gene ambiguous. Trimming left V 4 bases short and J 6 bases short, with 5 bases between. The CDR3 is 12 amino acids. From germline, CDR1 is SGHRS and CDR2 YFSETQ. This chain's CDR3 is CASSRKANVLTF. DNA of the CDR3: TGCGCCAGCAGCCGCAAGGCCAACGTCCTGACTTTC.

V and J are TRBV20-1 and TRBJ1-3; D is possibly TRBD1 (5 bases). Trimming removed 5 bases from V and 2 bases from J, with 10 bases in between. CDR1 is DFQATT, CDR2 SNEGSKA, per germline (reference sequence). This CDR3 contains 13 residues. The CDR3 coding sequence is TGCAGTGCTCCAGGGTCCGCTGGAAACACCATATATTTT. It is translated as CSAPGSAGNTIYF.

In its sample, this clonotype was seen a few times. This chain connects TRBV7-9 to TRBJ1-4; D is perhaps TRBD1 (5 bases). The CDR3 extends over 14 amino acids. The V and J ends lost 1 base and 8 bases respectively, with 11 bases between them. Germline CDR1 is SEHNR and CDR2 is FQNEAQ (reference sequence). The CDR3 sequence: CASSLVTAAEKLFF. The DNA of the CDR3 is TGTGCCAGCAGCTTAGTGACAGCCGCAGAAAAACTGTTTTTT.

This clonotype was seen more than once but under ten times. The chain employs TRBV5-1 and TRBJ1-2; 7 bases are a match to TRBD1. The CDR3 totals 15 residues. Germline loops: CDR1 SGHRS, CDR2 YFSETQ. Trimming at V came to 3 bases and at J to 4 bases, leaving 9 bases not matched to a gene. The CDR3 loop is CASSSQQGSGYGYTF. The CDR3 region has the DNA TGCGCCAGCAGCTCGCAACAGGGGTCCGGCTATGGCTACACCTTC.

This clonotype appeared a few times. J is TRBJ2-7 and V is TRBV5-1; 8 bases line up with TRBD1. The CDR3 covers 15 residues. J lost 3 bases, V lost 4 bases, and 9 bases had no gene match. Germline CDR1 is SGHRS and CDR2 is YFSETQ. CDR3 residues: CASSPGQGSVYEQYF. In DNA, the CDR3 is TGCGCCAGCAGCCCCGGACAGGGAAGTGTCTACGAGCAGTACTTC.

In the case of this clonotype: A read error may explain this, as a much larger clone is one base away. The rearrangement joins TRBV9 to TRBJ2-7; either TRBD1 or TRBD2 may supply D (5 bases each). Germline lookup yields CDR1 SGDLS and CDR2 YYNGEE. The CDR3 is made up of 14 amino acids. V lost 4 bases and J 6 bases, leaving 17 bases between the germline ends. In nucleotides, the CDR3 is TGTGCCAGCAGCAAGGGGACGGACTCTCCCGAGCAGTACTTC. It specifies CASSKGTDSPEQYF. Drawing the rest from reference TRBV9 and TRBJ2-7, the complete variable domain is DSGVTQTPKHLITATGQRVTLRCSPRSGDLSVYWYQQSLDQGLQFLIQYYNGEERAKGNILERFSAQQFPDLHSELNLSSLELGDSALYFCASSKGTDSPEQYFGPGTRLTVT.

This clonotype was seen more than once but under ten times. CDR3 loop: CSARDLRTWNNSPLHF. The DNA for the CDR3 is TGCAGTGCTAGAGATCTTCGGACATGGAATAATTCACCCCTCCACTTT. This chain links TRBV20-1 with TRBJ1-6; maybe TRBD1 (5 bases). V was shortened by 0 bases and J by 5 bases, with 14 bases between the two germline ends. CDR3 length: 16 residues. Germline CDR1 DFQATT, CDR2 SNEGSKA (reference sequence).

The table lists this clonotype with a few counts. V is TRBV20-1 and J is TRBJ1-6; D may be TRBD1 (6 bases). Germline CDR1 is DFQATT and CDR2 is SNEGSKA (reference sequence). The CDR3 is made up of 14 amino acids. V was shortened by 6 bases and J by 7 bases, with 16 bases between the two germline ends. The CDR3 spells CSAPLQQGNSPLHF. For the CDR3, the DNA is TGCAGTGCCCCCCTGCAGCAGGGGAATTCACCCCTCCACTTT.

This clonotype was detected a few times. The V and J genes are TRBV3-1 and TRBJ1-1; 8 bases match TRBD1. The germline V gene has CDR1 LGHDT and CDR2 YNNKEL (reference sequence). J was trimmed by 6 bases and V by 3 bases; bases with no gene match: 6. CDR3 length: 14 residues. The CDR3 sequence is CASSHPDRAAEAFF. DNA of the CDR3: TGTGCCAGCAGCCACCCGGACAGGGCCGCTGAAGCTTTCTTT. The full variable domain, completed using reference TRBV3-1 and TRBJ1-1, is DTAVSQTPKYLVTQMGNDKSIKCEQNLGHDTMYWYKQDSKKFLKIMFSYNNKELIINETVPNRFSPKSPDKAHLNLHINSLELGDSAVYFCASSHPDRAAEAFFGQGTRLTVV.

This clonotype came up many times. The J gene is TRBJ2-5, the V gene TRBV19, with D unresolved. Germline V gives CDR1 LNHDA, CDR2 SQIVND (reference sequence). With 4 bases removed from V and 5 bases from J, the gap between germline ends came to 17 bases. CDR3 size: 15 residues. The CDR3 nucleotides are TGTGCCAGTAGTACCGATTCCGGGCCTAGGGAGACCCAGTACTTC. This translates into CASSTDSGPRETQYF.

J is TRBJ1-1 and V is TRBV11-2; TRBD1 might be the D (6 bases). This CDR3 contains 15 residues. The V end was cut by 1 base, the J end by 5 bases, with 14 bases between. CDR1 and CDR2 (germline): SGHAT, FQNNGV. Here the CDR3 DNA reads TGTGCCAGCAGCTTAGTAACCACAGGGAGGACTGAAGCTTTCTTT. Its protein is CASSLVTTGRTEAFF. Supplemented by reference TRBV11-2 and TRBJ1-1, the full variable domain reads EAGVAQSPRYKIIEKRQSVAFWCNPISGHATLYWYQQILGQGPKLLIQFQNNGVVDDSQLPKDRFSAERLKGVDSTLKIQPAKLEDSAVYLCASSLVTTGRTEAFFGQGTRLTVV.

In this sample, this clonotype turned up many times. The gene calls are TRBV6-5 and TRBJ2-7, with 7 bases fitting TRBD2. Trimming cost V 0 bases and J 0 bases; bases outside gene matches: 2. The CDR3 spans 15 residues. CDR1 MNHEY and CDR2 SVGAGI come from the germline V gene. The CDR3, as DNA: TGTGCCAGCAGTTACTCTGGGACTACCTCCTACGAGCAGTACTTC. As protein: CASSYSGTTSYEQYF.